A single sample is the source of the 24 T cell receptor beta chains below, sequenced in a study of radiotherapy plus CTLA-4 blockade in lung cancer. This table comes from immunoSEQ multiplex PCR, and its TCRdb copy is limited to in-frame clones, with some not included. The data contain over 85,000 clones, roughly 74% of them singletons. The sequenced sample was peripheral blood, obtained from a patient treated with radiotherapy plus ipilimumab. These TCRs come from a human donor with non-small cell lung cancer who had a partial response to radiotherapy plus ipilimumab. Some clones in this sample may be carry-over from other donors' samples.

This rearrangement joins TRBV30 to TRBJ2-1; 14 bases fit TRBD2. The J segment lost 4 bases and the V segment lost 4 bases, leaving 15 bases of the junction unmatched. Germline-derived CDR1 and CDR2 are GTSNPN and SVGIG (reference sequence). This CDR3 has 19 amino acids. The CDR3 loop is CAWNTPPGLAGAKYNEQFF. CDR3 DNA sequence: TGTGCCTGGAACACTCCTCCGGGACTAGCGGGAGCCAAGTACAATGAGCAGTTCTTC. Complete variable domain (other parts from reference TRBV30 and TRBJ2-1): SQTIHQWPATLVQPVGSPLSLECTVEGTSNPNLYWYRQAAGRGLQLLFYSVGIGQISSEVPQNLSASRPQDRQFILSSKKLLLSDSGFYLCAWNTPPGLAGAKYNEQFFGPGTRLTVL.

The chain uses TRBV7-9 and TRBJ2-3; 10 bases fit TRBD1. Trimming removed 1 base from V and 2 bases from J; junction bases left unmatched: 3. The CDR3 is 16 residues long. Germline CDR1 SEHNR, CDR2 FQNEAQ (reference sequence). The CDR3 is CASSLGGTGVTDTQYF. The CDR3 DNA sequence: TGTGCCAGCAGCTTAGGCGGGACAGGGGTCACAGATACGCAGTATTTT.

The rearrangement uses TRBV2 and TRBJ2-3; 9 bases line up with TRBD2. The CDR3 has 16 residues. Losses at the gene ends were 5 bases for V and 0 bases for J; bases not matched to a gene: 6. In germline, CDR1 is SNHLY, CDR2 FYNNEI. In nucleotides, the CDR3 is TGTGCCAGCAGTTGGTCTAGCGGGACTAGCACAGATACGCAGTATTTT. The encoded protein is CASSWSSGTSTDTQYF.

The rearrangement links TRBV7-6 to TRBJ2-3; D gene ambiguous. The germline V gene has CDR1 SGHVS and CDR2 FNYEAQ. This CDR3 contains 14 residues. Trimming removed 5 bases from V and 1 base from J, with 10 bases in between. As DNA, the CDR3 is TGTGCCAGCAGCATCAGACGGGGCACAGATACGCAGTATTTT. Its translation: CASSIRRGTDTQYF.

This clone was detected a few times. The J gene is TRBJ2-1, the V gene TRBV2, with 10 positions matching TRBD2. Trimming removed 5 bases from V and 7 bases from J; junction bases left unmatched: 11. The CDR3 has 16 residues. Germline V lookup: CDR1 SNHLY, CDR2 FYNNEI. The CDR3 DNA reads TGTGCCAGCAGTACCTTTAGCGGGAGGCCGGGGAATGAGCAGTTCTTC. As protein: CASSTFSGRPGNEQFF.

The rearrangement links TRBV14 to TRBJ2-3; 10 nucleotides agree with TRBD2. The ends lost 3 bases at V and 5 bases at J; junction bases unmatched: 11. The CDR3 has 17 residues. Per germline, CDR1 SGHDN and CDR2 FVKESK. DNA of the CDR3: TGTGCCAGCAGCCAGCCCCTAGCGGGAGCGAGTCGAGATACGCAGTATTTT. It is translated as CASSQPLAGASRDTQYF.

The CDR3 loop is CASSLAAAGLDGYTF. The DNA for the CDR3 is TGTGCCAGCAGCTTAGCGGCGGCAGGGTTGGATGGCTACACCTTC. The chain combines TRBV7-8 with TRBJ1-2; weak D call: TRBD1 (5 bases). CDR3 size: 15 residues. V lost 0 bases to trimming and J lost 6 bases, with 14 bases between them. Per germline, CDR1 SGHVS and CDR2 FQNEAQ.

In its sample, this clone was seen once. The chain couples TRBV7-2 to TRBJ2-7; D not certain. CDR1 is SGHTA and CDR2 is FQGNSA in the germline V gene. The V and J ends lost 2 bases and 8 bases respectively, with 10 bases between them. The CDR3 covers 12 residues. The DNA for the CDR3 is TGTGCCAGCAGCTTAAAGACTGTCAAGCAGTACTTC. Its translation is CASSLKTVKQYF.

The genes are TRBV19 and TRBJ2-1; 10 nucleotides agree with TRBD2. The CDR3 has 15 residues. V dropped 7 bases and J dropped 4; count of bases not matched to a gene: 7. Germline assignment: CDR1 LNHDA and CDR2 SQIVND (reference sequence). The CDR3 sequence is CASTSGSGSYNEQFF. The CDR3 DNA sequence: TGTGCCAGTACTAGCGGGAGTGGATCGTACAATGAGCAGTTCTTC.

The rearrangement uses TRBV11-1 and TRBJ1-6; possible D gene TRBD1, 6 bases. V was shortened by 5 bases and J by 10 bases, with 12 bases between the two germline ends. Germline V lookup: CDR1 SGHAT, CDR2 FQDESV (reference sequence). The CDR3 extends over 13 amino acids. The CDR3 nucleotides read TGTGCCAGCAGCCAAGTCACAGGGTCACCCCTCCACTTT. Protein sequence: CASSQVTGSPLHF.

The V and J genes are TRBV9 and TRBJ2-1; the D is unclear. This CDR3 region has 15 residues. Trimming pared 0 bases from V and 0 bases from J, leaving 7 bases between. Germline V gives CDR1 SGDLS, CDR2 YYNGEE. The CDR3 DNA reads TGTGCCAGCAGCGTAGGATTCAGCTCCTACAATGAGCAGTTCTTC. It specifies CASSVGFSSYNEQFF.

The CDR3 DNA sequence: TGTGCCATCTCCAGGGGGCGGGACTACGAGCAGTACTTC. Translated: CAISRGRDYEQYF. V usage is TRBV28 and J usage is TRBJ2-7, with TRBD1 identical over 8 bases. Germline V gene lookup returns CDR1 MDHEN and CDR2 SYDVKM. V shed 10 bases, J shed 3 bases, and the junction held 8 bases outside the gene matches. This CDR3 region has 13 residues.

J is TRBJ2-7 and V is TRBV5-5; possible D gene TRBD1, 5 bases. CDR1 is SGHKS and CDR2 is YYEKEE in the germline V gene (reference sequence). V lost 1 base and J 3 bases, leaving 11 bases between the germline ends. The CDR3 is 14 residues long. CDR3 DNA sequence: TGTGCCAGCAGCTTGACCAGGGAAAACTACGAGCAGTACTTC. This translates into CASSLTRENYEQYF.

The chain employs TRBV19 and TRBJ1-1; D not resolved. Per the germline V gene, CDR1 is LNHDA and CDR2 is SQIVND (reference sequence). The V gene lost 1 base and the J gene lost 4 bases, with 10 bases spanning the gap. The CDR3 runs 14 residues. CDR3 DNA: TGTGCCAGTAGTATAGTGGCCGGAGGCACTGAAGCTTTCTTT. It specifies CASSIVAGGTEAFF.

The CDR3 DNA sequence: TGTGCCAGCAGCTTAACCGGGACTATCGTCGAGACCCAGTACTTC. It specifies CASSLTGTIVETQYF. This rearrangement joins TRBV9 to TRBJ2-5; TRBD2 matches at 7 bases. Germline CDR1 reads SGDLS; CDR2 reads YYNGEE. The CDR3 runs 15 residues. Trimming cost V 4 bases and J 5 bases; bases outside gene matches: 11.

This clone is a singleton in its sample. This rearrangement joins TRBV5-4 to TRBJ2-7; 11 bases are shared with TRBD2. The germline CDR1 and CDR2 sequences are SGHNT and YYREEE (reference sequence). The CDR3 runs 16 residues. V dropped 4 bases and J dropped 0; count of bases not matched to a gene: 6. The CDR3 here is CASSPDLAGGSYEQYF. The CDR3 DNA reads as TGTGCCAGCAGCCCGGATCTAGCGGGGGGCTCCTACGAGCAGTACTTC.

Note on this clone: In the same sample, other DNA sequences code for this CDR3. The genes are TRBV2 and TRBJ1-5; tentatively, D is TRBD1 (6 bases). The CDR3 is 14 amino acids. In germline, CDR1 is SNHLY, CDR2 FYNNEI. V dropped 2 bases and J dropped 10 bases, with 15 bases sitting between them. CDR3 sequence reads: CASSERQDSVPQHF. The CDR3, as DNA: TGTGCCAGCAGTGAACGACAGGACAGTGTTCCCCAGCATTTT. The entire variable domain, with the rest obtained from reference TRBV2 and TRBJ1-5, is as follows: EPEVTQTPSHQVTQMGQEVILRCVPISNHLYFYWYRQILGQKVEFLVSFYNNEISEKSEIFDDQFSVERPDGSNFTLKIRSTKLEDSAMYFCASSERQDSVPQHFGDGTRLSIL.

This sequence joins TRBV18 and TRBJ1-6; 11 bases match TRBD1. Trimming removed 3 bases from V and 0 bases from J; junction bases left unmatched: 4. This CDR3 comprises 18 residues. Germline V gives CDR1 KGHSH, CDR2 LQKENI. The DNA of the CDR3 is TGTGCCAGCTCACCGGGGACAGGGGGTAGCTCCTATAATTCACCCCTCCACTTT. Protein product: CASSPGTGGSSYNSPLHF. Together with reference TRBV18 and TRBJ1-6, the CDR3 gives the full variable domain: NAGVMQNPRHLVRRRGQEARLRCSPMKGHSHVYWYRQLPEEGLKFMVYLQKENIIDESGMPKERFSAEFPKEGPSILRIQQVVRGDSAAYFCASSPGTGGSSYNSPLHFGNGTRLTVT.

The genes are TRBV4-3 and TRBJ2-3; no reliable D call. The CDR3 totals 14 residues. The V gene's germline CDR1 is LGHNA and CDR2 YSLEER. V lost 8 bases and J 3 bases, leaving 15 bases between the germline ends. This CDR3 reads CASEREVGTDTQYF. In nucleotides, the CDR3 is TGCGCCAGCGAAAGAGAAGTCGGGACAGATACGCAGTATTTT.

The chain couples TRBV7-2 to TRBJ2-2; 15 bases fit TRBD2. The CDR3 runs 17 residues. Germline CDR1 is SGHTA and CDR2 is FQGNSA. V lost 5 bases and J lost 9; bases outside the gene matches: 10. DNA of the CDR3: TGTGCCAGCAGCCCCGGGACTAGCGGGAGGCTGGGAAGGGAGCTGTTTTTT. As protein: CASSPGTSGRLGRELFF.

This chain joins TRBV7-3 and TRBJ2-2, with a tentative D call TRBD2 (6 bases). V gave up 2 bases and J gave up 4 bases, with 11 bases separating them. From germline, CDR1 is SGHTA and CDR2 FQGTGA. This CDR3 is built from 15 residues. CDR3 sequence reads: CASSLAGRATGELFF. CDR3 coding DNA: TGTGCCAGCAGCTTAGCCGGGAGAGCCACCGGGGAGCTGTTTTTT.

CDR3 protein: CASSRDQGGDTQYF. For the CDR3, the DNA is TGTGCCAGCAGCCGTGACCAGGGCGGAGATACGCAGTATTTT. The rearrangement uses TRBV7-9 and TRBJ2-3; tentatively, D is TRBD1 (5 bases). The CDR3 is 14 residues long. Trimming removed 5 bases from V and 5 bases from J, with 14 bases in between. CDR1 and CDR2 from the germline V gene are SEHNR and FQNEAQ (reference sequence).

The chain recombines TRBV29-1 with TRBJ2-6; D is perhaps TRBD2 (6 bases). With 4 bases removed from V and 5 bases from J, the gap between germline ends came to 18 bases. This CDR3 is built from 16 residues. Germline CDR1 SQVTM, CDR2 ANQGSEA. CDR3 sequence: CSVGSRAGGRANVLTF. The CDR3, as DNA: TGCAGCGTTGGCTCGAGGGCAGGAGGGAGGGCCAACGTCCTGACTTTC.

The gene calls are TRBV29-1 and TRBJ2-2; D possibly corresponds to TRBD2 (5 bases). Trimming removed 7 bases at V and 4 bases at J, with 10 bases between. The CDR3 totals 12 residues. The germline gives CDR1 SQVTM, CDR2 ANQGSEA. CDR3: CSGGRGTGELFF. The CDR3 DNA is TGCAGCGGCGGACGGGGCACCGGGGAGCTGTTTTTT.